This T cell receptor (beta chain) was profiled in a study of neurological immune-mediated disorders. Study conclusions and caveats: Whereas HTLV-1-associated myelopathy showed the most TCR clonal expansion, multiple sclerosis showed the least, with levels below those of healthy controls.

The CDR3 extends over 15 amino acids. Germline V lookup: CDR1 SGHDT, CDR2 YYEEEE. The cDNA was synthesized by 5'RACE incorporating 10-nucleotide random UMIs. Each CDR3 protein is one row after TCRdb ran MiXCR on the 5' RACE reads. The sample lists fewer than 55,000 distinct CDR3 sequences, around 6% occurring once. This clonotype was counted many times. Its specificity is unknown. The junction and the germline gene differ at one end; a read error may be behind it. The sequenced material came from CD4+ T cells from blood. This receptor was identified in a woman between 35 and 50 years old in good health. The chain has TRBV5-6 and TRBJ2-2; D is tentatively TRBD1 or TRBD2 (6 bases each). CDR3 bases: TGTGCCAGCAGCTGGAGGGGGGCGAACGCCGGGGAGCTGTTTTTT. Protein: CASSWRGANAGELFF.